This T cell receptor beta chain was retrieved from a study of tumor and adjacent non-tumor tissue in lung cancer. This CDR3 is built from 17 residues. V dropped 10 bases and J dropped 5; count of bases not matched to a gene: 18. The V gene's germline CDR1 is SGHAT and CDR2 FQNNGV. General study results and limits: Significantly higher TCR diversity was found in tumor than normal lung.

The template was RNA from unsorted bulk tissue. The normal lung tissue was taken more than 3 cm from the tumor edge. Chemotherapy-naive patients with new lung cancer underwent thoracic surgery in China, August–November 2014. TCRbeta libraries were built with three rounds of nested PCR, modified from ARM-PCR. TCRdb re-analysed the multiplex PCR reads in MiXCR, keeping a single row per CDR3 protein. The sample has approximately 120,000 distinct CDR3 sequences, around 57% seen once. This clonotype came up many times. The target antigen is unknown. The sequence was obtained from a man aged 55 to 70 with non-small cell lung cancer. Source material: distant non-tumor lung tissue. This chain links TRBV11-2 with TRBJ2-2; 8 bases align to TRBD1. CDR3 amino acids: CAIHPTPDRAVTGELFF. CDR3 coding DNA: TGTGCCATCCACCCGACCCCGGACAGGGCGGTTACCGGGGAGCTGTTTTTT. Full variable domain (outside the CDR3, taken from reference TRBV11-2 and TRBJ2-2): EAGVAQSPRYKIIEKRQSVAFWCNPISGHATLYWYQQILGQGPKLLIQFQNNGVVDDSQLPKDRFSAERLKGVDSTLKIQPAKLEDSAVYLCAIHPTPDRAVTGELFFGEGSRLTVL.